A selection of T cell receptor beta chains follows, all from one sample in a study of T-cell memory formation after mild COVID-19. A single record per CDR3 protein comes from TCRdb applying MiXCR to the 5' RACE reads. The repertoire has over 400,000 distinct CDR3 sequences, less than 25% of them found once; the top ten carry under 15%. Sequenced material: PBMCs or a T cell subset sorted from them (not recorded which). Receptors originate from an adult woman who had mild COVID-19 (a few samples of this study predate the infection). Cell type and time point are not known. Each CDR3 is given with its conserved first and last residue. The order of the fields is CDR3 DNA, CDR3 protein, clone size, J gene, V gene, D gene. The D gene is left open where the match is weak. Some rows have no size entry. The others give once, few or many, or a class for an expanded clone.

CDR3 DNA: TGTGCCAGCAGCCAATGGGTTAGGATCGGACTAGCGGCTACAGATACGCAGTATTTT; CDR3 protein: CASSQWVRIGLAATDTQYF; clone size: .; J gene: TRBJ2-3; V gene: TRBV7-3; D gene: TRBD2
CDR3 DNA: TGCGCCAGCAGCGAAGGACTAGCGGGGGGAAGACACAGTGAGCAGTTCTTC; CDR3 protein: CASSEGLAGGRHSEQFF; clone size: .; J gene: TRBJ2-1; V gene: TRBV5-1; D gene: TRBD2
CDR3 DNA: TGTGCCAGCAGCTTAGACTGGGCGGCGAACTATGGCTACACCTTC; CDR3 protein: CASSLDWAANYGYTF; clone size: few; J gene: TRBJ1-2; V gene: TRBV7-2; D gene: .
CDR3 DNA: TGTGCCAGCAGCTTGGACGGCTCTGGAAACACCATATATTTT; CDR3 protein: CASSLDGSGNTIYF; clone size: .; J gene: TRBJ1-3; V gene: TRBV9; D gene: .
CDR3 DNA: TGTGCCAGCAGTTACACCGGGATCCGTCAGCCCCAGCATTTT; CDR3 protein: CASSYTGIRQPQHF; clone size: few; J gene: TRBJ1-5; V gene: TRBV6-2/TRBV6-3; D gene: .
CDR3 DNA: TGTGCCAGCAGTTCCCACCCTTTTAACACCGGGGAGCTGTTTTTT; CDR3 protein: CASSSHPFNTGELFF; clone size: .; J gene: TRBJ2-2; V gene: TRBV6-2/TRBV6-3; D gene: .
CDR3 DNA: TGTGCCAGCAGTTCCGGGACAGACTCATCTTACGAGCAGTACTTC; CDR3 protein: CASSSGTDSSYEQYF; clone size: .; J gene: TRBJ2-7; V gene: TRBV12-3/TRBV12-4; D gene: TRBD1
CDR3 DNA: TGCGCCAGCAGCAACCAAGAGACCCAGTACTTC; CDR3 protein: CASSNQETQYF; clone size: many; J gene: TRBJ2-5; V gene: TRBV6-2/TRBV6-3; D gene: .
CDR3 DNA: TGTGCCAGCAGTTTAAGGCTAGCCAGAAGCTACGAGCAGTACTTC; CDR3 protein: CASSLRLARSYEQYF; clone size: .; J gene: TRBJ2-7; V gene: TRBV12-3/TRBV12-4; D gene: .
CDR3 DNA: TGTGCCAGCTCTTTGACCAGGGAGGATCAGCCCCAGCATTTT; CDR3 protein: CASSLTREDQPQHF; clone size: few; J gene: TRBJ1-5; V gene: TRBV18; D gene: .
CDR3 DNA: TGTGCCAGCAGGAGGGTGAGCGGTGGTGAAAAACTGTTTTTT; CDR3 protein: CASRRVSGGEKLFF; clone size: .; J gene: TRBJ1-4; V gene: TRBV2; D gene: .
CDR3 DNA: TGCAGCGGCGAAGGGCTCTGGGGGACTGAAGCTTTCTTT; CDR3 protein: CSGEGLWGTEAFF; clone size: many; J gene: TRBJ1-1; V gene: TRBV29-1; D gene: .
CDR3 DNA: TGTGCCAGTAGTATTGCATTGCACTACGAGCAGTACTTC; CDR3 protein: CASSIALHYEQYF; clone size: .; J gene: TRBJ2-7; V gene: TRBV19; D gene: .
CDR3 DNA: TGTGCCAGCAGTTTTGCCCGGGGGGCTTTCTTT; CDR3 protein: CASSFARGAFF; clone size: many; J gene: TRBJ1-1; V gene: TRBV12-3/TRBV12-4; D gene: .
CDR3 DNA: TGTGCCACCAGCACAGCGGGGGGCTACAATGAGCAGTTCTTC; CDR3 protein: CATSTAGGYNEQFF; clone size: .; J gene: TRBJ2-1; V gene: TRBV15; D gene: TRBD2
CDR3 DNA: TGTGCCAGCAGGCAAAGCGGAGGCACAGATACGCAGTATTTT; CDR3 protein: CASRQSGGTDTQYF; clone size: .; J gene: TRBJ2-3; V gene: TRBV7-9; D gene: .
CDR3 DNA: TGTGCCAGCAGCCCGAGCTACAATGAGCAGTTCTTC; CDR3 protein: CASSPSYNEQFF; clone size: many; J gene: TRBJ2-1; V gene: TRBV7-2; D gene: .
CDR3 DNA: TGTGCCAGCAGCCAATCGGGGCCCTCCTACGAGCAGTACTTC; CDR3 protein: CASSQSGPSYEQYF; clone size: few; J gene: TRBJ2-7; V gene: TRBV3-1; D gene: .
CDR3 DNA: TGTGCCAGCAGTCCGAGCGGGGATGTAGATACGCAGTATTTT; CDR3 protein: CASSPSGDVDTQYF; clone size: few; J gene: TRBJ2-3; V gene: TRBV12-3/TRBV12-4; D gene: TRBD2
CDR3 DNA: TGCAGCGTGAATACAGGGGCAGATACGCAGTATTTT; CDR3 protein: CSVNTGADTQYF; clone size: .; J gene: TRBJ2-3; V gene: TRBV29-1; D gene: TRBD1
CDR3 DNA: TGTGCCAGCAGTCGAGGCTTAGCGGGGGTTGAGACCCAGTACTTC; CDR3 protein: CASSRGLAGVETQYF; clone size: few; J gene: TRBJ2-5; V gene: TRBV12-3/TRBV12-4; D gene: TRBD2
CDR3 DNA: TGTGCCAGCAGTTTACAGGAGGGCCTCACCGGGGAGCTGTTTTTT; CDR3 protein: CASSLQEGLTGELFF; clone size: .; J gene: TRBJ2-2; V gene: TRBV12-3/TRBV12-4; D gene: .
CDR3 DNA: TGTGCCAGCAGAGCGCGACTAGCGGATTACACAGATACGCAGTATTTT; CDR3 protein: CASRARLADYTDTQYF; clone size: few; J gene: TRBJ2-3; V gene: TRBV2; D gene: TRBD2
CDR3 DNA: TGCAGTGCTCACCCAATCCGTGGAAACAATGAGCAGTTCTTC; CDR3 protein: CSAHPIRGNNEQFF; clone size: .; J gene: TRBJ2-1; V gene: TRBV20-1; D gene: .
CDR3 DNA: TGTGCCAGCAGCTTAAAGCGACTAGCGTTCGGGACCCAGTACTTC; CDR3 protein: CASSLKRLAFGTQYF; clone size: .; J gene: TRBJ2-5; V gene: TRBV7-6; D gene: TRBD2
CDR3 DNA: TGCAGCGTCCGGACAGGAGACTATGGCTACACCTTC; CDR3 protein: CSVRTGDYGYTF; clone size: .; J gene: TRBJ1-2; V gene: TRBV29-1; D gene: TRBD1
CDR3 DNA: TGTGCCAGCAGTTGGAAGGGGGCAGCTAACTATGGCTACACCTTC; CDR3 protein: CASSWKGAANYGYTF; clone size: .; J gene: TRBJ1-2; V gene: TRBV6-6; D gene: TRBD1
CDR3 DNA: TGTGCCAGCAAGAGAAGCTCCCAGGATGGCTACACCTTC; CDR3 protein: CASKRSSQDGYTF; clone size: few; J gene: TRBJ1-2; V gene: TRBV12-3/TRBV12-4; D gene: .
CDR3 DNA: TGTGCCAGTAGTATAGTGGACAGGGGGCAGAATGAGCAGTTCTTC; CDR3 protein: CASSIVDRGQNEQFF; clone size: .; J gene: TRBJ2-1; V gene: TRBV19; D gene: TRBD1
CDR3 DNA: TGCGCCAGCAGCCCCATGGGAGATACGCAGTATTTT; CDR3 protein: CASSPMGDTQYF; clone size: few; J gene: TRBJ2-3; V gene: TRBV4-3; D gene: .
CDR3 DNA: TGTGCCAGCAGCTTCCAATTGGGTGGCTATGGCTACACCTTC; CDR3 protein: CASSFQLGGYGYTF; clone size: .; J gene: TRBJ1-2; V gene: TRBV7-9; D gene: .
CDR3 DNA: TGTGCCAGCTCACCACCCTTGGCGGATGAAGCTTTCTTT; CDR3 protein: CASSPPLADEAFF; clone size: .; J gene: TRBJ1-1; V gene: TRBV18; D gene: .
CDR3 DNA: TGTGCCAGCAGCTCTACCCGTCCGGGTGAGCAGTTCTTC; CDR3 protein: CASSSTRPGEQFF; clone size: .; J gene: TRBJ2-1; V gene: TRBV2; D gene: .
CDR3 DNA: TGTGCCACCAGCAGAGAAGTAGATACGCAGTATTTT; CDR3 protein: CATSREVDTQYF; clone size: few; J gene: TRBJ2-3; V gene: TRBV15; D gene: .
CDR3 DNA: TGTGCCAGTAATACAGGGAGTAACACTGAAGCTTTCTTT; CDR3 protein: CASNTGSNTEAFF; clone size: once; J gene: TRBJ1-1; V gene: TRBV19; D gene: .